These 8 T cell receptor beta chains came from one sample sequenced in a study of T cells in Graves' hyperthyroidism and ophthalmopathy. The investigators amplified TCR beta CDR3 regions from RNA transcripts. The HTBI set primed first-round TCR CDR3 RT-PCR. In TCRdb, the multiplex PCR reads were re-called with MiXCR into one record per CDR3 protein. The sample shows about 330,000 distinct CDR3 sequences, about an eighth of them seen only once. The sequenced sample was blood. Every receptor here comes from a woman in her thirties or forties with Graves' ophthalmopathy.

This clonotype was seen only a few times. The V gene is TRBV14, the J gene TRBJ2-7, with 13 bases matching TRBD2. CDR1 SGHDN and CDR2 FVKESK come from the germline V gene. With 2 bases clipped from V and 5 bases from J, the junction kept 9 bases outside the gene matches. The CDR3 consists of 17 residues. CDR3 in amino acids: CASSQTRTSGSLNEQYF. The CDR3 region has the DNA TGTGCCAGCAGCCAAACCAGGACTAGCGGGAGTTTGAACGAGCAGTACTTC.

This clonotype was detected many times. V gene TRBV20-1 combines with J gene TRBJ2-7; TRBD2 matches 7 bases. V dropped 0 bases and J dropped 4; count of bases not matched to a gene: 6. This CDR3 comprises 14 residues. Looked up from germline, CDR1 is DFQATT and CDR2 is SNEGSKA (reference sequence). CDR3: CSARDREGLYEQYF. The CDR3 coding sequence is TGCAGTGCTAGAGATAGGGAGGGCTTATACGAGCAGTACTTC.

In its sample, this clonotype was seen a few times. V and J are TRBV14 and TRBJ2-1; D possibly uses TRBD1 or TRBD2 (5 bases each). The CDR3 runs 19 residues. Germline values: CDR1 SGHDN, CDR2 FVKESK. V was shortened by 2 bases and J by 9 bases, with 29 bases between the two germline ends. CDR3 nucleotides: TGTGCCAGCAGCCAAATAGGTCAATCTCGGGGCAGCCGAAGTACTGAGCAGTTCTTC. Its protein product is CASSQIGQSRGSRSTEQFF.

This clonotype was recorded many times. V usage is TRBV7-9 and J usage is TRBJ2-3, with D perhaps matching TRBD1 or TRBD2 (5 bases each). The V end lost 5 bases, the J end lost 4 bases, and 13 bases lay between the germline ends. Germline values: CDR1 SEHNR, CDR2 FQNEAQ (reference sequence). The CDR3 sequence is 14 residues long. CDR3 sequence reads: CASSLGTSADTQYF. As DNA, the CDR3 is TGTGCCAGCAGCCTGGGGACCAGCGCAGATACGCAGTATTTT.

The chain joins TRBV10-3 to TRBJ1-2; D is possibly TRBD1 (5 bases). The germline CDR1 and CDR2 sequences are ENHRY and SYGVKD. The CDR3 covers 16 residues. The germline V and J ends were trimmed by 0 bases and 2 bases, with 13 bases remaining between them. Here the CDR3 reads CAISESTTDTNYGYTF. CDR3 DNA: TGTGCCATCAGTGAGTCAACGACAGACACCAACTATGGCTACACCTTC.

This chain uses TRBV24-1 with TRBJ2-3; 7 nucleotides line up with TRBD1. V was pared by 5 bases and J by 5 bases, with 9 bases of the junction left unmatched. This CDR3 has 15 amino acids. CDR1 and CDR2 (germline): KGHDR, SFDVKD. In DNA form, the CDR3 reads TGTGCCACCAGTGCCGTCGACAGGGTCGGAGATACGCAGTATTTT. It specifies CATSAVDRVGDTQYF.

This clonotype was counted ten times or more. CDR3 protein: CALGGRTDTQYF. The CDR3, as DNA: TGTGCCCTCGGGGGAAGGACAGATACGCAGTATTTT. The chain employs TRBV7-2 and TRBJ2-3, with a weak D call TRBD2 (6 bases). The CDR3 has 12 amino acids. The V gene lost 11 bases and the J gene lost 3 bases, with 12 bases spanning the gap. CDR1 and CDR2 from the germline V gene are SGHTA and FQGNSA. Based on the CDR3 plus reference TRBV7-2 and TRBJ2-3, the full variable domain is GAGVSQSPSNKVTEKGKDVELRCDPISGHTALYWYRQSLGQGLEFLIYFQGNSAPDKSGLPSDRFSAERTGGSVSTLTIQRTQQEDSAVYLCALGGRTDTQYFGPGTRLTVL.

The rearrangement uses TRBV20-1 and TRBJ2-2; D remains unclear. The CDR3 sequence is 13 residues long. The germline V and J ends were trimmed by 3 bases and 5 bases, with 10 bases remaining between them. Germline lookup yields CDR1 DFQATT and CDR2 SNEGSKA (reference sequence). The CDR3 loop is CSASSPRTGELFF. The CDR3 DNA sequence: TGCAGTGCTAGCTCCCCGAGGACCGGGGAGCTGTTTTTT.